This TCR beta chain was identified during a study of T cell responses to AZD1222 COVID-19 vaccine. Trimming pared 5 bases from V and 10 bases from J, leaving 15 bases between. The germline CDR1 and CDR2 sequences are SGHTA and FQGNSA. The CDR3 is 14 amino acids. Using immunoSEQ multiplex PCR, the repertoire was profiled, and TCRdb retains in-frame clones only, with some absent. The table records roughly 90,000 clones, about 86% of them present only once. Sequences were derived from peripheral blood, sampled on day 0 of AZD1222 vaccination. The receptor was derived from an adult in good health. The chain carries TRBV7-2 and TRBJ1-6, with D hard to call. The CDR3 nucleotides read TGTGCCAGCAGCCACGGGAGTTCAGACTCACCCCTCCACTTT. As protein: CASSHGSSDSPLHF.